This entry concerns a single TCR beta chain. Its antigen is undetermined. Blood sampling took place at baseline, cycle 4 day 1, and cycle 7 day 1. The data belong to a study of OX40 agonist ivuxolimab in advanced cancers. The overall study: Two patients with cutaneous melanoma and one with hepatocellular carcinoma, three in total, showed partial responses. Findings and caveats of the study: Within 6 weeks, CD4+ and CD8+ blood T cells expanded clonally at 0.1 to 3.0 mg/kg.

The data were produced by immunoSEQ multiplex PCR, yet TCRdb's version contains in-frame clones alone and is incomplete. This sample has about 46,000 clones, with around 89% found just once. Per germline, CDR1 MNHEY and CDR2 SMNVEV (reference sequence). The CDR3 sequence is 12 residues long. V shed 4 bases and J 5 bases; nucleotides not matched to a gene: 0. Material: CD4+ or CD8+ T cells sorted from blood, obtained in a trial of the OX40 agonist ivuxolimab. This chain connects TRBV27 to TRBJ2-7, with 9 bases lining up with TRBD1. The sequence came from an adult with an advanced solid tumor such as melanoma, head and neck, liver or kidney cancer. CDR3 in DNA: TGTGCCAGCAGTTGGACAGGGGACGAGCAGTACTTC. As protein: CASSWTGDEQYF.